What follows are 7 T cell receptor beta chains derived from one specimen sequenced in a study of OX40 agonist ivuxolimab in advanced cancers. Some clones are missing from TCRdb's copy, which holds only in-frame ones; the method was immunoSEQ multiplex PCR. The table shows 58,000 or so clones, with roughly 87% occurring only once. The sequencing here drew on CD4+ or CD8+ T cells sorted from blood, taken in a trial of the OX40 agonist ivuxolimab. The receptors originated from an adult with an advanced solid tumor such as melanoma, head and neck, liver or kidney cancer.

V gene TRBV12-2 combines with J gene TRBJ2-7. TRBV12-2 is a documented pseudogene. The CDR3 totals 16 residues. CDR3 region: CASRLAGTAVSYEQYF. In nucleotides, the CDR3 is TGTGCAAGTCGCTTAGCGGGGACCGCAGTCAGCTACGAGCAGTACTTC.

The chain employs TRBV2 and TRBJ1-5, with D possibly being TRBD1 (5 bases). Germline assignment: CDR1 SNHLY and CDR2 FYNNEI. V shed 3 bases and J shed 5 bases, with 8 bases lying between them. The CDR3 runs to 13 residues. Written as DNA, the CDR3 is TGTGCCAGCAGTGACGGGGGGTATCAGCCCCAGCATTTT. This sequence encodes CASSDGGYQPQHF.

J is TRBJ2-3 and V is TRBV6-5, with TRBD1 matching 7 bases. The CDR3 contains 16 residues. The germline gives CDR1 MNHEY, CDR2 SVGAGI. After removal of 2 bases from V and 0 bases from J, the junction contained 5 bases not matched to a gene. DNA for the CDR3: TGTGCCAGCAGTTACGCCCGGGACAGTAGCACAGATACGCAGTATTTT. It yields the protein CASSYARDSSTDTQYF.

The CDR3, as DNA: TGTGCCAGTAGTTTCGGACAAGGTGGGGCCAACGTCCTGACTTTC. As protein: CASSFGQGGANVLTF. This sequence joins TRBV19 and TRBJ2-6; D might be TRBD1 (5 bases). V lost 5 bases and J 3 bases, leaving 11 bases between the germline ends. Germline CDR1 and CDR2: LNHDA and SQIVND (reference sequence). This CDR3 has 15 residues. The full variable domain, rest sourced from reference TRBV19 and TRBJ2-6, is DGGITQSPKYLFRKEGQNVTLSCEQNLNHDAMYWYRQDPGQGLRLIYYSQIVNDFQKGDIAEGYSVSREKKESFPLTVTSAQKNPTAFYLCASSFGQGGANVLTFGAGSRLTVL.

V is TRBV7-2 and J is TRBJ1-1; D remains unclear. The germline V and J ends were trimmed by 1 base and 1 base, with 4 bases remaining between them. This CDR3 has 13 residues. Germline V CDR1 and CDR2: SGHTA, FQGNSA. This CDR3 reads CASSLGENTEAFF. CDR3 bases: TGTGCCAGCAGCTTAGGAGAGAACACTGAAGCTTTCTTT.

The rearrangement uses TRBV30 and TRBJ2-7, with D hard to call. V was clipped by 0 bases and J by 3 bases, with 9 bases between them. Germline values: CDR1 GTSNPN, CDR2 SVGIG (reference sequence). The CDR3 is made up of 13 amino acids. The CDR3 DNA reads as TGTGCCTGGAGTGTAAGGTGGGGCTACGAGCAGTACTTC. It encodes CAWSVRWGYEQYF.

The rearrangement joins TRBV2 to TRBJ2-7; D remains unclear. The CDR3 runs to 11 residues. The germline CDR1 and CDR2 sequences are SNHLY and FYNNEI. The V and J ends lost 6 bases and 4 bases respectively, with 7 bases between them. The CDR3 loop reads CASSGRYEQYF. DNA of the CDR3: TGTGCCAGCAGCGGCAGGTACGAGCAGTACTTC.